Below, one T cell receptor (beta chain) is given with its context. Antigen specificity is unknown. The data were obtained in a study of T-cell memory formation after mild COVID-19. The wider study: TCR clusters were mostly donor specific.

TCRdb called the 5' RACE reads again in MiXCR, with one record for every CDR3 protein. The data contain about 440,000 distinct CDR3 sequences, roughly 20% of them singletons. Study conclusions and caveats: Memory cells collected pre-infection included some clones that later responded, suggesting cross-reactive memory joined. Whereas later expanders leaned CD4+, clones contracting day 15 to 85 showed a balanced CD4/CD8 makeup.

Per germline, CDR1 SGHNT and CDR2 YYREEE (reference sequence). V shed 2 bases and J shed 0 bases, with 9 bases lying between them. CDR3 length: 14 residues. The receptor comes from an adult woman who had mild COVID-19 (a few samples of this study predate the infection). Cell type and time point are not known. The rearrangement links TRBV5-4 to TRBJ2-7, with a possible D match to TRBD2 (5 bases). The material sequenced was PBMCs or a T cell subset sorted from them (not recorded which). The CDR3 DNA reads as TGTGCCAGCAGCTTTCGGGGAAACTCCTACGAGCAGTACTTC. It specifies CASSFRGNSYEQYF.